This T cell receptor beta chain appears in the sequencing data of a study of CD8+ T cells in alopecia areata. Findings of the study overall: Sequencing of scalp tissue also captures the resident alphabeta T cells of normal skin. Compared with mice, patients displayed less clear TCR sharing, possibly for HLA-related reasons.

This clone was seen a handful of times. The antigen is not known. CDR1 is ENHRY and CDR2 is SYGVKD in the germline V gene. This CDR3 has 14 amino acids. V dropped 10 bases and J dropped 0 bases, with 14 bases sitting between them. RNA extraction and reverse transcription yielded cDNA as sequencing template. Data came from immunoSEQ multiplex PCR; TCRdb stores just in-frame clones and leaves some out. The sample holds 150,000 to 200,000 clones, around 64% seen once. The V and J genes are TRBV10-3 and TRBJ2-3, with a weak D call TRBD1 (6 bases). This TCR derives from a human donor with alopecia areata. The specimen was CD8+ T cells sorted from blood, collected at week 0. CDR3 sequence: CATSLGGSTDTQYF. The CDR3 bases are TGTGCCACGTCTTTAGGGGGTAGCACAGATACGCAGTATTTT.